The 26 T cell receptor beta chains presented below share a single source sample, sequenced in a study of blood T cell repertoires in COVID-19. Method: immunoSEQ multiplex PCR; TCRdb's copy keeps in-frame clones and lacks some. Here the sample spans 130,000 or so clones, about four fifths being singletons. The material sequenced was peripheral blood. The receptors shown here come from a woman in her sixties or seventies with acute or convalescent COVID-19.

In its sample, this clone was seen once. This chain joins TRBV2 and TRBJ2-7, with a tentative D call TRBD2 (7 bases). The CDR3 runs 14 residues. Germline CDR1 and CDR2: SNHLY and FYNNEI. The V gene lost 6 bases and the J gene lost 4 bases, with 16 bases spanning the gap. The CDR3 protein is CASRGGTLPYEQYF. DNA of the CDR3: TGTGCCAGCAGGGGAGGGACACTACCTTACGAGCAGTACTTC.

This clone was counted between two and nine times. The chain has TRBV24-1 and TRBJ1-6, with D unclear. Trimming took off 2 bases at V and 5 bases at J, with 6 bases between the two ends. The CDR3 spans 14 residues. The V gene's germline CDR1 is KGHDR and CDR2 SFDVKD. DNA of the CDR3: TGTGCCACCAGTGATTGGAGAGATAATTCACCCCTCCACTTT. This encodes CATSDWRDNSPLHF.

The chain uses TRBV2 and TRBJ1-2; unclear D gene. CDR1 is SNHLY and CDR2 is FYNNEI in the germline V gene. The germline V and J ends were trimmed by 4 bases and 2 bases, with 11 bases remaining between them. This CDR3 comprises 14 residues. The CDR3 sequence is CASSGLLQNYGYTF. The DNA for the CDR3 is TGTGCCAGCAGTGGCCTACTGCAAAACTATGGCTACACCTTC.

The V gene is TRBV27, the J gene TRBJ1-3; D is possibly TRBD1 (5 bases). This CDR3 is 15 amino acids long. Germline CDR1 and CDR2: MNHEY and SMNVEV (reference sequence). Trimming shortened V by 3 bases and J by 8 bases, and 17 bases separated the two germline ends. The CDR3 DNA reads TGTGCCAGCAGTTTGCAGGGCGGGGGATTAGACACCATATATTTT. Translating it yields CASSLQGGGLDTIYF.

This clone was recorded a few times. This sequence joins TRBV27 and TRBJ1-5; weak D call: TRBD1 (5 bases). Deletions cut 8 bases from V and 2 bases from J, with 13 bases between. There are 14 residues in the CDR3. In germline, CDR1 is MNHEY, CDR2 SMNVEV (reference sequence). CDR3 sequence reads: CASAWGGGNQPQHF. In DNA, the CDR3 is TGTGCCAGCGCTTGGGGAGGGGGCAATCAGCCCCAGCATTTT.

CDR3 DNA: TGCGCCAGCAGCCAAGATGGCCACTATGGCTACACCTTC. Translation: CASSQDGHYGYTF. This chain connects TRBV4-1 to TRBJ1-2; D call uncertain. CDR1 is MGHRA and CDR2 is YSYEKL in the germline V gene. Between the trimmed V and J ends, which lost 0 bases and 3 bases, there was a span of 5 bases. The CDR3 length is 13 residues.

V and J are TRBV7-2 and TRBJ1-2; 7 nucleotides match TRBD1. After removal of 10 bases from V and 8 bases from J, the junction contained 19 bases not matched to a gene. The germline V gene encodes CDR1 SGHTA and CDR2 FQGNSA. This CDR3 comprises 15 residues. The CDR3 reads CATSNNQGVGGGYTF. CDR3 in DNA: TGTGCCACCTCAAACAACCAGGGGGTGGGCGGCGGCTACACCTTC.

This clone was found once. The chain combines TRBV5-6 with TRBJ2-7, with D unclear. CDR1 SGHDT and CDR2 YYEEEE come from the germline V gene. V was shortened by 1 base and J by 3 bases, with 8 bases between the two germline ends. The CDR3 contains 13 residues. As DNA, the CDR3 is TGTGCCAGCAGCTTGTTTCCTAACTACGAGCAGTACTTC. It codes for CASSLFPNYEQYF.

The chain joins TRBV13 to TRBJ1-3; possibly TRBD1 for D (6 bases). This CDR3 has 13 residues. CDR1 and CDR2 (germline): PRHDT, FYEKMQ (reference sequence). V gave up 7 bases and J gave up 4 bases, with 11 bases separating them. This chain's CDR3 is CASKRDKGNTIYF. Here the CDR3 DNA reads TGTGCCAGCAAAAGGGACAAAGGAAACACCATATATTTT.

This sequence joins TRBV15 and TRBJ2-3; 7 bases are a match to TRBD2. V gave up 5 bases and J gave up 2 bases; unmatched junction bases: 7. Germline values: CDR1 LNHNV, CDR2 YYDKDF (reference sequence). The CDR3 covers 15 residues. The CDR3 DNA reads as TGTGCCACCAGCTGGGAGAGCGGGGCCACAGATACGCAGTATTTT. Its translation: CATSWESGATDTQYF. The full variable domain, with the rest looked up from reference TRBV15 and TRBJ2-3, is DAMVIQNPRYQVTQFGKPVTLSCSQTLNHNVMYWYQQKSSQAPKLLFHYYDKDFNNEADTPDNFQSRRPNTSFCFLDIRSPGLGDTAMYLCATSWESGATDTQYFGPGTRLTVL.

The chain couples TRBV2 to TRBJ1-2, with 8 bases aligning to TRBD1. V lost 7 bases to trimming and J lost 4 bases; unmatched junction nucleotides: 14. Germline V gene lookup returns CDR1 SNHLY and CDR2 FYNNEI. The CDR3 is 16 residues long. CDR3 coding DNA: TGTGCCAGCAACCTCGGACAGGGAGGGATGGCCTATGGCTACACCTTC. The encoded protein is CASNLGQGGMAYGYTF.

The chain is built from TRBV18 and TRBJ2-7; weak D call: TRBD1 (5 bases). This CDR3 spans 15 amino acids. V dropped 2 bases and J dropped 3 bases, with 14 bases sitting between them. Per germline, CDR1 KGHSH and CDR2 LQKENI. The CDR3 DNA follows: TGTGCCAGCTCACCAGGGGCCGACTTAAACTACGAGCAGTACTTC. This translates into CASSPGADLNYEQYF. Drawing the rest from reference TRBV18 and TRBJ2-7, the complete variable domain is NAGVMQNPRHLVRRRGQEARLRCSPMKGHSHVYWYRQLPEEGLKFMVYLQKENIIDESGMPKERFSAEFPKEGPSILRIQQVVRGDSAAYFCASSPGADLNYEQYFGPGTRLTVT.

CDR3 amino acids: CASSLEGTLNTGELFF. Written as DNA, the CDR3 is TGCGCCAGCAGCTTGGAAGGGACACTGAACACCGGGGAGCTGTTTTTT. This chain connects TRBV5-1 to TRBJ2-2; possible D gene TRBD1, 6 bases. Germline lookup yields CDR1 SGHRS and CDR2 YFSETQ. V was clipped by 0 bases and J by 1 base, with 10 bases between them. This CDR3 region has 16 residues.

CDR3 DNA: TGTGCCAGTACCCATTTGGTAATTGGGGAGGGAGACACTGAAGCTTTCTTT. Translating gives CASTHLVIGEGDTEAFF. The rearrangement links TRBV19 to TRBJ1-1; D is unclear. This CDR3 is 17 amino acids long. CDR1 is LNHDA, CDR2 SQIVND, per germline (reference sequence). Between the trimmed V and J ends, which lost 7 bases and 3 bases, there was a span of 24 bases.

The rearrangement joins TRBV6-5 to TRBJ1-1; tentatively, D is TRBD1 (6 bases). CDR1 and CDR2 (germline): MNHEY, SVGAGI. Between the trimmed V and J ends, which lost 5 bases and 0 bases, there was a span of 13 bases. This CDR3 has 15 amino acids. The CDR3 here is CASSMRTALNTEAFF. The CDR3 nucleotides are TGTGCCAGCAGTATGCGGACAGCTTTGAACACTGAAGCTTTCTTT.

V gene TRBV2 combines with J gene TRBJ1-4, with 9 bases lining up with TRBD1. Germline V gene lookup returns CDR1 SNHLY and CDR2 FYNNEI. The V and J ends lost 8 bases and 2 bases, in that order; junction bases with no gene match: 9. The CDR3 is 16 amino acids. The CDR3: CASQRLQGATNEKLFF. The DNA for the CDR3 is TGTGCCAGCCAAAGACTACAGGGGGCGACTAATGAAAAACTGTTTTTT. Complete variable domain (other parts from reference TRBV2 and TRBJ1-4): EPEVTQTPSHQVTQMGQEVILRCVPISNHLYFYWYRQILGQKVEFLVSFYNNEISEKSEIFDDQFSVERPDGSNFTLKIRSTKLEDSAMYFCASQRLQGATNEKLFFGSGTQLSVL.

CDR3 in DNA: TGTGCCAGCTCACTGGGGGCCCCAGTGGATGGCTACACCTTC. It specifies CASSLGAPVDGYTF. The chain has TRBV18 and TRBJ1-2; D is possibly TRBD1 (6 bases). The CDR3 is 14 amino acids. The germline V and J ends were trimmed by 4 bases and 6 bases, with 15 bases remaining between them. The germline gives CDR1 KGHSH, CDR2 LQKENI.

The J gene is TRBJ1-5, the V gene TRBV29-1; no clear D. Germline CDR1 is SQVTM and CDR2 is ANQGSEA. The CDR3 sequence is 12 residues long. V was shortened by 4 bases and J by 3 bases, with 7 bases between the two germline ends. The CDR3 DNA sequence: TGCAGCGTTGCGGGAGACAATCAGCCCCAGCATTTT. Its translation is CSVAGDNQPQHF.

V and J are TRBV7-8 and TRBJ2-1, with D possibly TRBD2 on 6 matching bases. The V gene's germline CDR1 is SGHVS and CDR2 FQNEAQ. V dropped 2 bases and J dropped 5 bases, with 13 bases sitting between them. The length of the CDR3 is 15 residues. CDR3 protein: CASSLSRGSNNEQFF. CDR3 bases: TGTGCCAGCAGCTTATCGCGGGGCTCAAACAATGAGCAGTTCTTC.

In its sample, this clone was seen once. The chain employs TRBV10-3 and TRBJ2-7; tentatively, D is TRBD1 (6 bases). There are 15 residues in the CDR3. V shed 6 bases and J shed 0 bases, with 15 bases lying between them. Germline-derived CDR1 and CDR2 are ENHRY and SYGVKD. The CDR3 spells CAIRKTGESSYEQYF. The CDR3 bases are TGTGCCATCAGAAAGACAGGCGAAAGCTCCTACGAGCAGTACTTC.

This CDR3 is CATKAGGEETQYF. In nucleotides, the CDR3 is TGTGCCACTAAAGCGGGGGGGGAAGAGACCCAGTACTTC. The chain joins TRBV10-3 to TRBJ2-5, with 10 bases that match TRBD2. The CDR3 length is 13 residues. From germline, CDR1 is ENHRY and CDR2 SYGVKD. V dropped 10 bases and J dropped 3; count of bases not matched to a gene: 5.

Worth noting for this clone: At one end the junction does not follow the germline gene, possibly because of a read error. The V gene is TRBV6-5, the J gene TRBJ1-3; no reliable D call. This CDR3 is built from 13 residues. Looked up from germline, CDR1 is MNHEY and CDR2 is SVGAGI. The CDR3 sequence is CATSQDSGNTIYF. The CDR3 coding sequence is TGCGCCACCTCGCAGGACTCTGGAAACACCATATATTTT.

The gene calls are TRBV12-3 or TRBV12-4 and TRBJ1-1, with 9 bases that match TRBD1. The V and J ends lost 7 bases and 13 bases, in that order; junction bases with no gene match: 10. The CDR3 extends over 12 amino acids. The CDR3 here is CASTRDRARVFF. CDR3 bases: TGTGCCAGCACCAGGGACAGGGCAAGGGTTTTCTTT.

The gene calls are TRBV6-6 and TRBJ1-2, with D unclear. Trimming cost V 0 bases and J 7 bases, with 9 bases left between them. The germline gives CDR1 MNHNY, CDR2 SVGAGI (reference sequence). CDR3 length: 13 residues. CDR3 nucleotide sequence: TGTGCCAGCAGTTACTCGCTCAGAATTGGCTACACCTTC. Translated: CASSYSLRIGYTF.

The gene calls are TRBV20-1 and TRBJ1-5; no firm D call. V gave up 3 bases and J gave up 4 bases, with 16 bases separating them. The CDR3 extends over 15 amino acids. Germline CDR1 DFQATT, CDR2 SNEGSKA (reference sequence). The CDR3 DNA reads as TGCAGTGCTAGTTTTGTTTCGGGTATGAATCAGCCCCAGCATTTT. As protein: CSASFVSGMNQPQHF.

The chain combines TRBV6-6 with TRBJ1-5; D possibly corresponds to TRBD1 (5 bases). Looked up from germline, CDR1 is MNHNY and CDR2 is SVGAGI (reference sequence). V lost 8 bases and J lost 5, with 19 bases in between. The CDR3 has 15 amino acids. The CDR3 coding sequence is TGTGCCAGCCGAACCCACGACAGAAGAGATCAGCCCCAGCATTTT. Its translation is CASRTHDRRDQPQHF.